This record concerns one TCR beta chain sequence. Antigen: not known. The J segment lost 6 bases and the V segment lost 4 bases, leaving 4 bases of the junction unmatched. This CDR3 is built from 13 residues. CDR1 and CDR2 (germline): SGHTA, FQGNSA. The second PCR ran roughly 7 to 12 cycles with a sample-barcoded 5' primer and J-beta primers. Using its own MiXCR run on the 5' RACE reads, TCRdb lists one record per CDR3 protein. The sample lists 1.5 million to 2 million distinct CDR3 sequences, approximately 50% occurring once. The data belong to a study of blood T cells in healthy people across ages. Findings of the study overall: Diversity was higher, and naive CD4+ cells more numerous, in long-lived donors than in aged donors.

The chain joins TRBV7-2 to TRBJ2-3; 7 bases agree with TRBD2. This TCR came from a woman aged 40 to 50 in good health. The sample comprised blood. The CDR3 protein is CASSYPSGDTQYF. The CDR3 DNA is TGTGCCAGCAGCTATCCTAGCGGTGATACGCAGTATTTT.